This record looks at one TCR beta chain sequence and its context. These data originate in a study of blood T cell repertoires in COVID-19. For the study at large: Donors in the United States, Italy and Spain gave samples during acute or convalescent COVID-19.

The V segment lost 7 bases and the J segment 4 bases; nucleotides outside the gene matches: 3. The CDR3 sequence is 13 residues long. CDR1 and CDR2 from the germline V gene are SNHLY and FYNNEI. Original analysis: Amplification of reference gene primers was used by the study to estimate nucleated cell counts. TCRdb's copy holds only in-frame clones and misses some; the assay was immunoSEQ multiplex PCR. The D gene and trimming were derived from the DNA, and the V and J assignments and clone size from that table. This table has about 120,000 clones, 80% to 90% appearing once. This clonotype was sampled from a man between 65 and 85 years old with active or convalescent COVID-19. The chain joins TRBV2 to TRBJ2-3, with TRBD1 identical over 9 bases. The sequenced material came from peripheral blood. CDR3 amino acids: CASNRGQADTQYF. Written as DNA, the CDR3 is TGTGCCAGCAACAGGGGGCAGGCAGATACGCAGTATTTT.